This T cell receptor (beta chain) was profiled in a study of T cell changes during pregnancy in multiple sclerosis. Clones were sequenced by immunoSEQ multiplex PCR, and TCRdb holds only the in-frame ones, with some missing. The sample lists around 71,000 clones, 90% to 95% occurring once. The CDR3 has 14 amino acids. Germline CDR1 is LNHDA and CDR2 is SQIVND (reference sequence). The ends were cut back, 2 bases at V and 3 bases at J, with 10 bases in the middle. The receptor comes from a female donor with multiple sclerosis, enrolled in a pregnancy study. This chain joins TRBV19 and TRBJ1-2; tentative D call: TRBD1 (5 bases). Sequenced material: peripheral blood, taken after pregnancy. The chain's CDR3 is CASSISWGDYGYTF. The CDR3 nucleotides read TGTGCCAGTAGTATAAGTTGGGGGGACTATGGCTACACCTTC.